The 11 T cell receptor beta chains given below trace back to one sample, sequenced in a study of molecular identifiers for immune sequencing clone quantification. Via MiXCR, TCRdb re-called the PCR reads, giving one row per CDR3 protein. Of about 53,000 distinct CDR3 sequences in the sample, just over 35% were seen once. Material for sequencing was naive CD8+ T cells from blood, with Jurkat cell RNA spiked in. Subset indicated: FACS-sorted CD8+CD4-CCR7+CD45RA+ naive T cells. These receptors originate from a human donor in good health. Some libraries in this study had Jurkat cell RNA spiked in.

This clonotype showed up many times. The chain is built from TRBV28 and TRBJ2-3, with 8 bases aligning to TRBD2. J gave up 6 bases and V 2 bases, and 7 bases lay outside the gene matches. CDR1 is MDHEN and CDR2 is SYDVKM in the germline V gene. The CDR3 has 15 amino acids. The CDR3 DNA reads as TGTGCCAGCAGTTTAATATCGGGAGGGCTGGATACGCAGTATTTT. It is translated as CASSLISGGLDTQYF.

This chain uses TRBV2 with TRBJ1-1, with D perhaps matching TRBD1 (6 bases). The CDR3 runs 12 residues. Trimming cost V 10 bases and J 4 bases, with 13 bases left between them. Germline V gene data show CDR1 as SNHLY and CDR2 as FYNNEI. The CDR3 DNA reads TGTGCCACGGACAGTTTCGGCACTGAAGCTTTCTTT. Translated, it gives CATDSFGTEAFF.

This clonotype occurred many times. J is TRBJ2-1 and V is TRBV12-3 or TRBV12-4; 9 positions match TRBD1. V gave up 5 bases and J gave up 5 bases; unmatched junction bases: 7. The CDR3 has 15 amino acids. The CDR3 sequence: CASSPQGAINNEQFF. The DNA for the CDR3 is TGTGCCAGCAGTCCACAGGGGGCAATTAACAATGAGCAGTTCTTC.

On this clonotype itself: A much larger clone lies one base from this, so it may be a read error. V is TRBV4-3 and J is TRBJ2-3; D is possibly TRBD1 (5 bases). This CDR3 comprises 15 residues. The germline V gene encodes CDR1 LGHNA and CDR2 YSLEER. CDR3 in amino acids: CASCQDRAGFPTQYF. The CDR3 DNA reads as TGCGCCAGCTGCCAAGATAGGGCAGGGTTCCCTACGCAGTATTTT.

In this sample, this clonotype turned up many times. The chain uses TRBV7-3 and TRBJ1-1, with 8 bases identical to TRBD1. The CDR3 loop spans 13 amino acids. CDR1 SGHTA and CDR2 FQGTGA come from the germline V gene. The V gene end was trimmed by 5 bases and the J gene end by 4 bases; junction bases not matched to a gene: 3. This CDR3 reads CASSPGQGTEAFF. The CDR3 DNA is TGTGCCAGCAGCCCAGGACAGGGCACTGAAGCTTTCTTT.

The chain couples TRBV10-1 to TRBJ2-1; 12 bases align to TRBD2. This CDR3 is 15 amino acids long. V was clipped by 6 bases and J by 8 bases; unmatched bases: 8. Germline CDR1 and CDR2: WNHNN and SYGVQD (reference sequence). DNA of the CDR3: TGCGCCAGCAGAGATACTAGCGGGAGGATGGATGAGCAGTTCTTC. Residues: CASRDTSGRMDEQFF.

This clonotype was observed once. At one end, the junction sequence differs from germline, possibly due to a read error. The chain carries TRBV7-9 and TRBJ2-3; TRBD1 aligns across 10 bases. The CDR3 extends over 15 amino acids. Looked up from germline, CDR1 is SEHNR and CDR2 is FQNEAQ (reference sequence). The CDR3 sequence is CASSDRDRGTDTLYF. In DNA, the CDR3 is TGTGCCAGCAGCGACCGGGACAGGGGCACAGATACGCTGTATTTC. Full variable domain (remainder filled in from reference TRBV7-9 and TRBJ2-3): DTGVSQNPRHKITKRGQNVTFRCDPISEHNRLYWYRQTLGQGPEFLTYFQNEAQLEKSRLLSDRFSAERPKGSFSTLEIQRTEQGDSAMYLCASSDRDRGTDTLYFGPGTRLTVL.

Comment on this clonotype: Without the conserved terminal phenylalanine or tryptophan, this CDR3 likely stems from a read error. The chain has TRBV12-3 or TRBV12-4 and TRBJ2-6, with 7 bases identical to TRBD1. J lost 0 bases, V lost 7 bases, and 6 bases had no gene match. The CDR3 contains 16 residues. DNA of the CDR3: TGTGCCAGCAACTCAGGGGGTACCTCTGGGGCCAACGTCCTGACTATC. This codes for CASNSGGTSGANVLTI.

The rearrangement joins TRBV11-2 to TRBJ2-4, with 8 positions matching TRBD1. V was clipped by 6 bases and J by 0 bases; unmatched bases: 4. Germline CDR1 SGHAT, CDR2 FQNNGV. The CDR3 length is 15 residues. CDR3 coding DNA: TGTGCCAGCAGACCAGGGGGCCTAGCCAAAAACATTCAGTACTTC. As protein: CASRPGGLAKNIQYF.

The chain carries TRBV9 and TRBJ2-7, with D perhaps TRBD2 (5 bases). This CDR3 has 14 amino acids. Germline lookup yields CDR1 SGDLS and CDR2 YYNGEE. Trimming stripped 4 bases from V and 4 bases from J, with 15 bases between. The CDR3 nucleotides read TGTGCCAGCAGCCCACCCGGGATCGAATACGAGCAGTACTTC. It codes for CASSPPGIEYEQYF.

Comments on this clonotype: At one boundary the junction diverges from the germline segment, which might be a read error. The chain combines TRBV20-1 with TRBJ2-2, with D unclear. Germline V lookup: CDR1 DFQATT, CDR2 SNEGSKA (reference sequence). CDR3 length: 15 amino acids. The DNA for the CDR3 is TGCAATGCTTCGGACGCCCTCACGAACACCGGGGAGCTGTTTTTT. Protein: CNASDALTNTGELFF.